This TCR beta chain is drawn from a study of OX40 agonist ivuxolimab in advanced cancers. The method was immunoSEQ multiplex PCR; TCRdb's version includes in-frame clones alone and lacks a portion of them. The sample lists some 70,000 clones, 88% occurring once. The CDR3 consists of 16 residues. Trimming removed 5 bases from V and 1 base from J; junction bases left unmatched: 10. From germline, CDR1 is SGHTA and CDR2 FQGNSA. General study findings and limits: More expanded clones were seen, on average, in CD8+ T cells than in CD4+.

A single count supports this clone. The antigen remains undetermined. The clonotype was recovered from an adult with an advanced solid tumor such as melanoma, head and neck, liver or kidney cancer. V is TRBV7-2 and J is TRBJ2-7, with 8 positions matching TRBD2. This sample comprised CD4+ or CD8+ T cells sorted from blood, obtained in a trial of the OX40 agonist ivuxolimab. CDR3 loop: CASSPAGGARSYEQYF. The CDR3 bases are TGTGCCAGCAGCCCCGCCGGGGGGGCGCGTTCCTACGAGCAGTACTTC.